This T cell receptor beta chain was retrieved from a study of beta chain features in type 1 diabetes (dated by TCRdb to about 2018). Context from the whole study: Mean age, gender distribution, total cell number and subset yield were not different between patients and healthy donors. Naive and central memory subsets were obtained from all 30 or so donors, but regulatory and stem cell-like memory subsets were isolated from only 8 patients and roughly eight healthy donors. Across all samples, approximately 100 million sorted cells were examined, and cell number per subset correlated strongly with RNA yield. The study compared TCRB repertoires of sorted circulating CD4+ T cell subsets between recently diagnosed type 1 diabetes patients and matched healthy donors.

From each donor, a single peripheral blood sample of approximately 0.11 L on average was drawn into heparinised tubes. A BD FACSAria II was used to sort naive, central memory, regulatory and stem cell-like memory CD4+ T cells with a panel that included CD45RO, CCR7, CD25, CD127, CD95 and CD27. Purity was above 95% for every sorted population. Right away, PBMCs were isolated by Lymphoprep density gradient centrifugation and were stained directly, with no culture step. So that batch effects would be minimized, each experiment stained and sorted samples in pairs, pairing one healthy donor with one patient. The entire isolated RNA was reverse transcribed using the High Capacity cDNA Reverse Transcription Kit, and thus expressed TCRB transcripts were sequenced. Deep immunoSEQ sequencing was performed on naive, central memory and regulatory T cell samples, with an average of roughly 3.3 million total reads per sample. Sorted cells were lysed in RLT buffer and RNA was extracted with DNase-treated RNeasy Micro or Mini kits, depending on cell number. To prevent cross-contamination, every cell subset was processed on its own, while patient and healthy donor samples were processed together. Using the immunoSEQ multiplex PCR, TCRB sequences were amplified from cDNA into 87-bp fragments spanning the CDR3 region. Sequencing of the amplicons was done on the Illumina HiSeq platform. Concerning the study's data processing: PCR bias was corrected computationally using synthetic template baselines, and reads within Hamming distance 2 were collapsed, with unmergeable singletons discarded. Reads were aligned against IMGT to assign V, D and J genes, CDR3 length and insertions or deletions at six rearrangement sites. Clonotype counts were normalized to sorted cell number within each subset before computing true diversity and Gini coefficients with the tcR R package. The overlap coefficient, calculated on TCRB nucleotide sequences, was used to measure repertoire sharing. The clones in this table, taken by TCRdb from immuneACCESS, are in-frame only. Not every clone is retained; where verified, under half of the shortfall comes from an unresolved V gene, and the cause of the rest is unknown. V, J and clone size were drawn from that table, and D and trimming were deduced from the DNA. In all, the sample holds under 300,000 clones, and roughly 30% of those were seen once. Roughly 4% of the sample lies in the top ten.

This clone was observed at least ten times. The specificity of this receptor is unknown. Base-call qualities are not available, and no considerably larger clone is one nucleotide away. Overall study results and their limits: PCR might favor shorter templates, but patient and control samples were amplified and corrected together, so any skew would affect both groups equally. At VDJ recombination sites, patients with type 1 diabetes made fewer insertions and deleted more nucleotides, a pattern implying thymic rearrangement abnormalities. Because small numbers of individuals were included in the HLA sub-analyses, any influence of HLA type on TCRB rearrangement was left unresolved. Because cDNA was sequenced instead of genomic DNA, highly expressing activated cells could be over-represented, though the groups showed no difference in activation or CD3 levels. In all four CD4+ subsets, TCRB CDR3 length was moderately but significantly shorter in type 1 diabetes patients. Naive, central memory and regulatory TCRB repertoires appeared to be more similar among patients than among healthy donors.

From the cysteine up to the phenylalanine, the CDR3 has a length of 14 residues. Just the 42-base CDR3 DNA is kept, in frame starting at base 1. The germline V gene (reference sequence) gives CDR1 as SEHNR and CDR2 as FQNEAQ. V loses 0 bases, J loses 10 bases, and the germline ends lie 13 bases apart. Sequenced material: central memory CD4+ T cells from blood. The clonotype comes from a man aged 30 to 39 in good health. The sequence links TRBV7-9 to TRBJ2-1; no D segment can be confidently identified. The nucleotide sequence is TGTGCCAGCAGCTTAGCGGTACAAGGTTTAGAGCAGTTCTTC. Translated, it reads CASSLAVQGLEQFF.